Sequencing of this T cell receptor (beta chain) was carried out in a study of cytomegalovirus exposure and HLA in healthy donors. The PCR contained 60 Vbeta and 13 Jbeta primers. Assay: immunoSEQ multiplex PCR; the TCRdb copy retains only in-frame clones and omits some. The sample contains 110,000 to 150,000 clones, roughly 62% of which appear only once. The CDR3 is 15 amino acids. Germline loops: CDR1 SGDLS, CDR2 YYNGEE. Trimming at V came to 4 bases and at J to 2 bases, leaving 5 bases not matched to a gene. The sample consisted of PBMCs. The TCR was taken from a man aged 60-69 years in good health and CMV-seronegative. This chain joins TRBV9 and TRBJ2-1; TRBD2 agrees at 8 bases. The CDR3 bases are TGTGCCAGCAGCCCTCGGGAGGGCCCCTACAATGAGCAGTTCTTC. Amino acid sequence: CASSPREGPYNEQFF. Combining the CDR3 with reference TRBV9 and TRBJ2-1 gives the whole variable domain DSGVTQTPKHLITATGQRVTLRCSPRSGDLSVYWYQQSLDQGLQFLIQYYNGEERAKGNILERFSAQQFPDLHSELNLSSLELGDSALYFCASSPREGPYNEQFFGPGTRLTVL.